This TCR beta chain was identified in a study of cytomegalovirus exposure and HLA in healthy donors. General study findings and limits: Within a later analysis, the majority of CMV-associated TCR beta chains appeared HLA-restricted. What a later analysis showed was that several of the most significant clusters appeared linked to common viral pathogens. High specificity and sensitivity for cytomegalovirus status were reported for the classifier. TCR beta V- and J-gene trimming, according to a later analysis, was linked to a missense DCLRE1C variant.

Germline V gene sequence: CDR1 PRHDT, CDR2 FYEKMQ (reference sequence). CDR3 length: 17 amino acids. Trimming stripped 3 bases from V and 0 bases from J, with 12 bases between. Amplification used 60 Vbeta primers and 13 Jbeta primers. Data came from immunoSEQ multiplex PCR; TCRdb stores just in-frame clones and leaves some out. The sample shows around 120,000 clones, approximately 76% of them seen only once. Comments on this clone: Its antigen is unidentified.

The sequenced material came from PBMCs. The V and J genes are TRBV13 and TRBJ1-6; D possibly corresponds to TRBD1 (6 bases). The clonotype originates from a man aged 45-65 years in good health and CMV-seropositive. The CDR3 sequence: CASSFRGGSSYNSPLHF. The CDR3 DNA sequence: TGTGCCAGCAGCTTCAGGGGCGGGAGCTCCTATAATTCACCCCTCCACTTT.